The 27 T cell receptor beta chains reported below all come from one sample, sequenced in a study of cytomegalovirus exposure and HLA in healthy donors. PCR primers comprised 60 Vbeta and 13 Jbeta primers. TCRdb's copy holds only in-frame clones and misses some; the assay was immunoSEQ multiplex PCR. The data contain over 85,000 clones, about 72% of them singletons. Specimen: PBMCs. The receptors come from a young man in good health and CMV-seronegative.

The rearrangement uses TRBV28 and TRBJ1-2; D is perhaps TRBD1 (5 bases). This CDR3 is 15 amino acids long. Germline CDR1 MDHEN, CDR2 SYDVKM. Trimming removed 6 bases from V and 4 bases from J, with 18 bases in between. This CDR3 reads CASRGEGLPGYGYTF. The CDR3 region has the DNA TGTGCCAGCAGGGGGGAGGGGCTGCCGGGCTATGGCTACACCTTC.

This chain uses TRBV27 with TRBJ1-6; 10 nucleotides agree with TRBD1. In germline, CDR1 is MNHEY, CDR2 SMNVEV (reference sequence). With V trimmed by 0 bases and J by 8 bases, 1 base remained unmatched. The CDR3 has 15 amino acids. CDR3 protein: CASSLSGQGYSPLHF. The CDR3 DNA follows: TGTGCCAGCAGTTTATCGGGACAGGGGTATTCACCCCTCCACTTT.

In this sample, this clone turned up once. V gene TRBV4-1 combines with J gene TRBJ2-5; 9 nucleotides line up with TRBD1. This CDR3 is built from 13 residues. V was clipped by 4 bases and J by 5 bases; unmatched bases: 2. Germline V gene lookup returns CDR1 MGHRA and CDR2 YSYEKL. The CDR3 spells CASSLTGGETQYF. The CDR3 bases are TGCGCCAGCAGCCTGACAGGGGGGGAGACCCAGTACTTC.

The V gene is TRBV5-1, the J gene TRBJ1-1; D might be TRBD1 (5 bases). The CDR3 runs to 16 residues. V was clipped by 4 bases and J by 2 bases, with 18 bases between them. Germline V gene data show CDR1 as SGHRS and CDR2 as YFSETQ. CDR3 sequence (DNA): TGCGCCAGCAGCACAGGACGCAGGCTAATAAACACTGAAGCTTTCTTT. Its protein is CASSTGRRLINTEAFF.

The chain recombines TRBV28 with TRBJ1-5; 7 bases line up with TRBD1. The CDR3 has 16 residues. The V gene end was trimmed by 6 bases and the J gene end by 4 bases; junction bases not matched to a gene: 12. Germline CDR1 and CDR2: MDHEN and SYDVKM. The CDR3 bases are TGTGCCAGCAGCCCTAGAGGACAGGCAGTGAATCAGCCCCAGCATTTT. This gives the protein CASSPRGQAVNQPQHF.

V gene TRBV7-3 combines with J gene TRBJ2-5; the match to TRBD1 covers 9 bases. Matching the DNA end better, TRBJ2-7 makes the J call doubtful. This CDR3 has 14 amino acids. CDR1 is SGHTA and CDR2 is FQGTGA in the germline V gene. The CDR3 loop reads CASSPTGGSYEQYF. The CDR3 DNA follows: TGTGCCAGCAGCCCGACAGGGGGCTCCTACGAGCAGTACTTC.

This clone was seen a handful of times. V usage is TRBV19 and J usage is TRBJ2-2; no firm D call. Germline V gene lookup returns CDR1 LNHDA and CDR2 SQIVND (reference sequence). The germline V and J ends were trimmed by 3 bases and 0 bases, with 5 bases remaining between them. There are 14 residues in the CDR3. CDR3 loop: CASSIAPNTGELFF. The CDR3 region has the DNA TGTGCCAGTAGTATTGCGCCGAACACCGGGGAGCTGTTTTTT.

In DNA form, the CDR3 reads TGTGCCAGCAGTTACTCTGCGACAGGGAACACTGAAGCTTTCTTT. Translated, it gives CASSYSATGNTEAFF. This chain connects TRBV6-5 to TRBJ1-1; tentative D call: TRBD1 (6 bases). The germline CDR1 and CDR2 sequences are MNHEY and SVGAGI. CDR3 length: 15 amino acids. Trimming took 0 bases from V and 1 from J, leaving 9 bases between them.

This clone was detected a few times. J is TRBJ2-5 and V is TRBV6-4; 12 nucleotides match TRBD1. Germline CDR1 is MRHNA and CDR2 is SNTAGT. J lost 5 bases, V lost 4 bases, and 5 bases had no gene match. This CDR3 is 15 amino acids long. This CDR3 reads CASSAGTGGAETQYF. The CDR3 bases are TGTGCCAGCAGTGCCGGGACAGGGGGCGCGGAGACCCAGTACTTC.

This clone came up once. The chain is built from TRBV4-1 and TRBJ1-4, with 9 nucleotides matching TRBD1. The CDR3 runs to 14 residues. The V and J ends lost 3 bases and 6 bases, in that order; junction bases with no gene match: 2. The germline gives CDR1 MGHRA, CDR2 YSYEKL. CDR3 loop: CASSQGQGYEKLFF. The CDR3 nucleotides read TGCGCCAGCAGCCAGGGACAGGGTTATGAAAAACTGTTTTTT.

J is TRBJ1-4 and V is TRBV11-2; 11 bases match TRBD1. Per germline, CDR1 SGHAT and CDR2 FQNNGV. V was clipped by 5 bases and J by 4 bases; unmatched bases: 6. This CDR3 is 16 amino acids long. This CDR3 is CASSTRDRGYNEKLFF. The CDR3 DNA sequence: TGTGCCAGCAGCACCCGGGACAGGGGGTATAATGAAAAACTGTTTTTT.

The chain employs TRBV28 and TRBJ2-3, with D maybe TRBD1 (6 bases). Germline V gene data show CDR1 as MDHEN and CDR2 as SYDVKM. This CDR3 is built from 16 residues. V was cut by 8 bases and J by 0 bases, with 18 bases left in between. The CDR3 loop is CASGTVDRSSTDTQYF. The CDR3 coding sequence is TGTGCCAGCGGCACCGTCGACAGGTCTAGCACAGATACGCAGTATTTT.

The chain carries TRBV12-5 and TRBJ1-5; 7 bases map to TRBD1. This CDR3 has 13 amino acids. The trim removed 3 bases at V and 5 bases at J, leaving 1 base unmatched. The V gene's germline CDR1 is LGHNT and CDR2 FRNRAP. This chain's CDR3 is CASGFGTDQPQHF. The DNA of the CDR3 is TGTGCTAGTGGTTTCGGGACAGATCAGCCCCAGCATTTT.

The V gene is TRBV2, the J gene TRBJ2-7; 9 nucleotides line up with TRBD2. This CDR3 contains 18 residues. Trimming took 2 bases from V and 0 from J; bases not matched to a gene: 11. Germline V gene lookup returns CDR1 SNHLY and CDR2 FYNNEI. In DNA form, the CDR3 reads TGTGCCAGCAGTGAAATGCTAGCGGGGAATCTGGGCTCCTACGAGCAGTACTTC. Translation gives CASSEMLAGNLGSYEQYF.

The chain couples TRBV29-1 to TRBJ1-5; no reliable D call. Trimming removed 4 bases from V and 1 base from J, with 5 bases in between. Germline V gene data show CDR1 as SQVTM and CDR2 as ANQGSEA. The CDR3 covers 12 residues. In nucleotides, the CDR3 is TGCAGCGTTGGCGGCAGCAATCAGCCCCAGCATTTT. Protein: CSVGGSNQPQHF.

The chain couples TRBV28 to TRBJ2-5, with D possibly being TRBD1 (6 bases). Per germline, CDR1 MDHEN and CDR2 SYDVKM. The CDR3 runs to 13 residues. Trimming left V 7 bases short and J 7 bases short, with 16 bases between. The CDR3 nucleotides are TGTGCCAGCATCCCGCAGGGGTCAAGGACCCAGTACTTC. Translating it yields CASIPQGSRTQYF.

This clone was found once. The junction differs from germline at one of its ends, possibly a read error. The chain joins TRBV13 to TRBJ2-1; a weak D match, TRBD1 (5 bases). From germline, CDR1 is PRHDT and CDR2 FYEKMQ (reference sequence). This CDR3 comprises 14 residues. CDR3 sequence: CASSLEVSDNEQFF. CDR3 DNA sequence: TGTGCCAGCAGCTTAGAAGTTTCGGACAATGAACAGTTCTTC.

This clone was seen a handful of times. The chain has TRBV5-4 and TRBJ1-1; D not certain. CDR1 and CDR2 (germline): SGHNT, YYREEE (reference sequence). The CDR3 loop spans 15 amino acids. Deletions cut 4 bases from V and 1 base from J, with 14 bases between. The CDR3 here is CASSLPTGGNTEAFF. The DNA for the CDR3 is TGTGCCAGCAGCCTACCGACCGGAGGGAACACTGAAGCTTTCTTT.

The gene calls are TRBV29-1 and TRBJ1-2; a possible D gene is TRBD1 (6 bases). CDR1 and CDR2 from the germline V gene are SQVTM and ANQGSEA. Trimming removed 7 bases at V and 2 bases at J, with 11 bases between. This CDR3 spans 12 amino acids. The CDR3 DNA sequence: TGCAGCGCCTGGGACATCAACTATGGCTACACCTTC. This sequence encodes CSAWDINYGYTF.

The CDR3 loop is CAISESTGRGLREQFF. The DNA for the CDR3 is TGTGCCATCAGTGAGTCGACCGGAAGGGGACTCCGCGAGCAGTTCTTC. The chain is built from TRBV10-3 and TRBJ2-1; a possible D gene is TRBD2 (6 bases). CDR3 length equals 16 residues. The germline V gene encodes CDR1 ENHRY and CDR2 SYGVKD. Trimming took 0 bases from V and 10 from J, leaving 19 bases between them.

The chain couples TRBV7-6 to TRBJ2-7, with D possibly being TRBD1 (6 bases). Germline V gene sequence: CDR1 SGHVS, CDR2 FNYEAQ. The V end was cut by 5 bases, the J end by 4 bases, with 18 bases between. CDR3 length equals 15 residues. As DNA, the CDR3 is TGTGCCAGCAGCCCACGGACAGAAGGGTCGTACGAGCAGTACTTC. Amino acids: CASSPRTEGSYEQYF.

CDR3 protein: CASRYPTGVETQYF. The CDR3 bases are TGTGCCAGCCGTTACCCTACAGGGGTAGAGACCCAGTACTTC. The chain employs TRBV2 and TRBJ2-5; 7 bases are a match to TRBD1. With V trimmed by 8 bases and J by 4 bases, 10 bases remained unmatched. From germline, CDR1 is SNHLY and CDR2 FYNNEI. The CDR3 length is 14 residues.

This clone appeared a few times. The V gene is TRBV5-6, the J gene TRBJ2-7; D possibly corresponds to TRBD2 (6 bases). The V gene lost 2 bases and the J gene lost 2 bases, with 11 bases spanning the gap. CDR3 length: 14 residues. CDR1 is SGHDT, CDR2 YYEEEE, per germline. This CDR3 reads CASSFSGSPYEQYF. For the CDR3, the DNA is TGTGCCAGCAGCTTCTCCGGGAGCCCCTACGAGCAGTACTTC. The full variable domain, in which reference TRBV5-6 and TRBJ2-7 provide the parts outside the CDR3, is DAGVTQSPTHLIKTRGQQVTLRCSPKSGHDTVSWYQQALGQGPQFIFQYYEEEERQRGNFPDRFSGHQFPNYSSELNVNALLLGDSALYLCASSFSGSPYEQYFGPGTRLTVT.

This rearrangement joins TRBV6-5 to TRBJ2-2, with TRBD1 as a possible D gene (5 bases). Germline loops: CDR1 MNHEY, CDR2 SVGAGI. The CDR3 runs 14 residues. Trimming cost V 2 bases and J 2 bases, with 6 bases left between them. CDR3 protein: CASSYRGNTGELFF. Here the CDR3 DNA reads TGTGCCAGCAGTTACAGGGGAAACACCGGGGAGCTGTTTTTT.

The V gene is TRBV9, the J gene TRBJ2-1; maybe TRBD2 (7 bases). This CDR3 is 16 amino acids long. V was trimmed by 0 bases and J by 2 bases, leaving 12 bases between them. Germline V gene lookup returns CDR1 SGDLS and CDR2 YYNGEE. The CDR3: CASSVGSGGAYNEQFF. The CDR3 bases are TGTGCCAGCAGCGTAGGGTCGGGGGGCGCCTACAATGAGCAGTTCTTC. The whole variable domain, filled in from reference TRBV9 and TRBJ2-1, reads DSGVTQTPKHLITATGQRVTLRCSPRSGDLSVYWYQQSLDQGLQFLIQYYNGEERAKGNILERFSAQQFPDLHSELNLSSLELGDSALYFCASSVGSGGAYNEQFFGPGTRLTVL.

This clone has only a few counts. V is TRBV18 and J is TRBJ1-1, with D possibly being TRBD1 (6 bases). Germline-derived CDR1 and CDR2 are KGHSH and LQKENI. The CDR3 contains 17 residues. With 1 base removed from V and 0 bases from J, the gap between germline ends came to 15 bases. This CDR3 reads CASSPRGHRPLNTEAFF. The CDR3 DNA sequence: TGTGCCAGCTCACCACGGGGACACCGCCCTTTGAACACTGAAGCTTTCTTT.

A word on this clone: Additional DNA sequences in this sample encode the identical CDR3. V gene TRBV6-1 combines with J gene TRBJ1-1; a weak D match, TRBD1 (6 bases). The CDR3 is 13 amino acids. V gave up 4 bases and J gave up 1 base, with 7 bases separating them. Germline V gene sequence: CDR1 MNHNS, CDR2 SASEGT. CDR3 DNA sequence: TGTGCCAGCAGTGCGACAGGGAACACTGAAGCTTTCTTT. This codes for CASSATGNTEAFF.